This T cell receptor (beta chain) was identified during a study of post-analysis software for immune sequencing data. Germline CDR1 reads SGHTA; CDR2 reads FQGNSA. V was clipped by 2 bases and J by 5 bases; unmatched bases: 13. The CDR3 runs 19 residues. A note on this clonotype: Its antigen remains unknown.

Study results and limitations: The five TRBV segments detected at higher frequency in patients than in controls included TRBV5-6, TRBV5-1 and TRBV20-1.

cDNA libraries of TCR beta carried unique molecular identifiers. T cells numbering roughly 1 to 10 million yielded cDNA molecules that totaled about 500,000. A single record per CDR3 protein comes from TCRdb applying MiXCR to the PCR reads. Found here are 700,000 to 800,000 distinct CDR3 sequences, 30% of them singletons; the top ten hold roughly 0.53%. This TCR came from a girl under 18 with multiple sclerosis. The source material was blood. The chain combines TRBV7-2 with TRBJ2-1; 12 nucleotides line up with TRBD2. The CDR3 nucleotides read TGTGCCAGCAGCTTAATCGCTAGCGGGGGGGCCTTCAACCACAATGAGCAGTTCTTC. Translating it yields CASSLIASGGAFNHNEQFF.